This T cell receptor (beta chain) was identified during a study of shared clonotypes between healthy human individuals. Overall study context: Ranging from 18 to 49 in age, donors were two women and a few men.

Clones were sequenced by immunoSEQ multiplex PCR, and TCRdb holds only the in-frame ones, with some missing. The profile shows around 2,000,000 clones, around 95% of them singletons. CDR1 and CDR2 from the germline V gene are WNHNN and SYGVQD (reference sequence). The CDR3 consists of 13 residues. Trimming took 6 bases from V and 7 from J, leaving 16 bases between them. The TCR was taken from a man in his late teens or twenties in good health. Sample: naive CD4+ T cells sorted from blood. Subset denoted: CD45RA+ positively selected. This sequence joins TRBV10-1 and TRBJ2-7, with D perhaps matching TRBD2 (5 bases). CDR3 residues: CASSQQLVGEQYF. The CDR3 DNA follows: TGCGCCAGCAGCCAACAACTAGTGGGGGAGCAGTACTTC.